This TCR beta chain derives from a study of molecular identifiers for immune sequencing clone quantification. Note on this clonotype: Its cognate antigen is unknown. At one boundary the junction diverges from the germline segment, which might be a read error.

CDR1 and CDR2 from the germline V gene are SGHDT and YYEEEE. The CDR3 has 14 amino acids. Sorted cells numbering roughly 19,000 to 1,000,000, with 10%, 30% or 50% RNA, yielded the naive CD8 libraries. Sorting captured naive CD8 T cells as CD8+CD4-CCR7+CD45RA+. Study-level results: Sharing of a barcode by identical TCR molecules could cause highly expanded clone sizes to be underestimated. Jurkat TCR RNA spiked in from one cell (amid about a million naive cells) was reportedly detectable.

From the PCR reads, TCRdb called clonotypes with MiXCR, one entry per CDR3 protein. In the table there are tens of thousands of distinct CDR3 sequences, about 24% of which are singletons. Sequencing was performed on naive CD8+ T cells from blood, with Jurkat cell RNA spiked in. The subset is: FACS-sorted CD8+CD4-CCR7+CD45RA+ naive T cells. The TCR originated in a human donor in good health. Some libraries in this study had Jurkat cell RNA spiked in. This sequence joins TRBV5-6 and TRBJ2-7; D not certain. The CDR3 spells CASNLDGRRDEQYF. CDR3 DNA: TGTGCCAGCAACTTGGACGGAAGAAGGGACGAGCAGTACTTC.